These 15 T cell receptor beta chains were sequenced from one sample in a study of T cell responses to AZD1222 COVID-19 vaccine. The table came from immunoSEQ multiplex PCR; TCRdb's copy has only in-frame clones and leaves some out. Here the sample spans about 150,000 clones, 90% to 95% being singletons. The material was peripheral blood, obtained on day 0 of AZD1222 vaccination. Every receptor here comes from an adult in good health.

The V and J genes are TRBV5-1 and TRBJ1-6, with TRBD1 identical over 9 bases. V lost 4 bases, J lost 2 bases, and 4 bases stayed unmatched. CDR3 size: 16 residues. Germline CDR1 SGHRS, CDR2 YFSETQ. The CDR3 bases are TGCGCCAGCAGCCCAAGGACAGGGGCCTATAATTCACCCCTCCACTTT. Protein sequence: CASSPRTGAYNSPLHF.

The rearrangement uses TRBV9 and TRBJ1-3; 10 bases match TRBD1. The CDR3 covers 16 residues. Looked up from germline, CDR1 is SGDLS and CDR2 is YYNGEE. With V trimmed by 1 base and J by 2 bases, 3 bases remained unmatched. This CDR3 reads CASSVLDRGPGNTIYF. CDR3 in DNA: TGTGCCAGCAGCGTACTCGACAGGGGGCCTGGAAACACCATATATTTT.

The chain links TRBV6-2 or TRBV6-3 to TRBJ2-7, with D hard to call. V lost 0 bases and J 4 bases, leaving 13 bases between the germline ends. CDR1 is MNHEY and CDR2 is SVGEGT in the germline V gene. The CDR3 length is 15 residues. The CDR3 DNA reads TGTGCCAGCAGTTACTCCAGGAGTTGGGTGTACGAGCAGTACGTC. It is translated as CASSYSRSWVYEQYV.

The chain recombines TRBV28 with TRBJ1-2, with D unresolved. The length of the CDR3 is 12 residues. The germline V gene encodes CDR1 MDHEN and CDR2 SYDVKM. V lost 7 bases, J lost 7 bases, and 13 bases lay in between. The DNA for the CDR3 is TGTGCCAGCAATCCTCCGGAGGGTGGCTACACCTTC. Its translation: CASNPPEGGYTF.

This clone is a singleton in its sample. This chain links TRBV28 with TRBJ1-1; D might be TRBD1 (6 bases). This CDR3 has 11 residues. V was trimmed by 8 bases and J by 10 bases, leaving 14 bases between them. The germline V gene encodes CDR1 MDHEN and CDR2 SYDVKM. The CDR3: CASSPQGRAFF. The CDR3 DNA follows: TGTGCCAGCTCCCCACAGGGAAGAGCTTTCTTT.

V usage is TRBV7-8 and J usage is TRBJ2-2, with D uncertain. The CDR3 covers 15 residues. Trimming cost V 3 bases and J 6 bases, with 14 bases left between them. Germline assignment: CDR1 SGHVS and CDR2 FQNEAQ. CDR3 in amino acids: CASSLRAAIPGELFF. Here the CDR3 DNA reads TGTGCCAGCAGCTTGAGAGCTGCGATCCCCGGGGAGCTGTTTTTT.

This chain joins TRBV10-3 and TRBJ1-1, with D maybe TRBD1 (5 bases). This CDR3 has 13 residues. Germline CDR1 and CDR2: ENHRY and SYGVKD. V was cut by 6 bases and J by 0 bases, with 8 bases left in between. The CDR3 nucleotides are TGTGCCATCAGCGCGGGGCTGAACACTGAAGCTTTCTTT. Its translation is CAISAGLNTEAFF.

This clone was seen a single time. The J gene is TRBJ1-2, the V gene TRBV4-3; D remains ambiguous. The germline V gene has CDR1 LGHNA and CDR2 YSLEER. This CDR3 is 15 amino acids long. The germline V and J ends were trimmed by 1 base and 3 bases, with 12 bases remaining between them. The CDR3 DNA follows: TGCGCCAGCAGCCAAGCAGTCAGTTTGGACTATGGCTACACCTTC. Protein product: CASSQAVSLDYGYTF.

CDR3 coding DNA: TGTGCCAGCGCGAAGGGGACTTATGGCTACACCTTC. Amino acids: CASAKGTYGYTF. The genes are TRBV28 and TRBJ1-2; the D gene is possibly TRBD1 (5 bases). V shed 8 bases and J shed 5 bases, with 12 bases lying between them. From germline, CDR1 is MDHEN and CDR2 SYDVKM. The CDR3 contains 12 residues.

This clone was detected only once. The rearrangement uses TRBV25-1 and TRBJ1-2, with 7 bases identical to TRBD1. This CDR3 is 16 amino acids long. CDR1 and CDR2 (germline): MGHDK, SYGVNS. The J segment lost 8 bases and the V segment lost 5 bases, leaving 17 bases of the junction unmatched. DNA for the CDR3: TGTGCCAGCAGTCCGTGGGGTCGAACCGGGACAGAAGGCTACACCTTC. It specifies CASSPWGRTGTEGYTF.

The chain uses TRBV6-5 and TRBJ1-1; possibly TRBD1 for D (6 bases). The V end was cut by 6 bases, the J end by 5 bases, with 10 bases between. The CDR3 covers 12 residues. Germline V gene data show CDR1 as MNHEY and CDR2 as SVGAGI. CDR3 DNA: TGTGCCAGCAGGTATCAGGGGACTGAAGCTTTCTTT. Residues: CASRYQGTEAFF.

The CDR3: CASSVTSGPRFTGELFF. CDR3 in DNA: TGTGCCAGCAGCGTTACTAGCGGCCCGCGTTTCACCGGGGAGCTGTTTTTT. V gene TRBV2 combines with J gene TRBJ2-2, with 8 bases identical to TRBD2. With 6 bases clipped from V and 4 bases from J, the junction kept 13 bases outside the gene matches. This CDR3 contains 17 residues. The germline V gene has CDR1 SNHLY and CDR2 FYNNEI.

The chain links TRBV19 to TRBJ1-5, with 7 positions matching TRBD1. Trimming took 3 bases from V and 0 from J; bases not matched to a gene: 8. The CDR3 runs 17 residues. In germline, CDR1 is LNHDA, CDR2 SQIVND (reference sequence). DNA for the CDR3: TGTGCCAGTAGTATCTGGACAGGACCGTATAGCAATCAGCCCCAGCATTTT. Translated: CASSIWTGPYSNQPQHF.

The chain carries TRBV6-5 and TRBJ1-4; D may be TRBD1 (6 bases). In germline, CDR1 is MNHEY, CDR2 SVGAGI. The CDR3 has 15 residues. V lost 6 bases and J lost 0, with 11 bases in between. The CDR3 loop reads CASRKSGATNEKLFF. CDR3 DNA sequence: TGTGCCAGCAGAAAATCAGGGGCAACTAATGAAAAACTGTTTTTT.

This chain uses TRBV18 with TRBJ1-2; D is unresolved. V lost 0 bases and J lost 6, with 8 bases in between. There are 13 residues in the CDR3. The germline gives CDR1 KGHSH, CDR2 LQKENI. CDR3 nucleotides: TGTGCCAGCTCACCACCCGTCAGGAATGGCTACACCTTC. This gives the protein CASSPPVRNGYTF.